This T cell receptor (beta chain) comes out of a study of T cell responses to AZD1222 COVID-19 vaccine. Study outcomes and limitations: Spike-specific TCR breadth rose after two AZD1222 doses, and depth rose as well. The number of AZD1222 recipients seropositive at baseline was only five to seven.

The protocol was immunoSEQ multiplex PCR, while the TCRdb copy is restricted to in-frame clones and leaves out a portion. The profile covers about 160,000 clones, with approximately 89% appearing a single time and 4% to 5.5% taken by the ten largest. V was pared by 4 bases and J by 2 bases, with 8 bases between. The CDR3 extends over 13 amino acids. In germline, CDR1 is KGHDR, CDR2 SFDVKD. This clone was counted a single time. Its antigen is as yet unknown. The sample here was peripheral blood, taken on day 0 of AZD1222 vaccination. The chain carries TRBV24-1 and TRBJ2-7; no clear D gene. This sequence was found in an adult in good health. The CDR3 nucleotides read TGTGCCACCAGTGACCACGACACCTACGAGCAGTACTTC. It yields the protein CATSDHDTYEQYF.